This TCR beta chain was captured by sequencing in a study of beta chain features in type 1 diabetes. TCRB transcripts that were expressed got sequenced, as all of the isolated RNA had been reverse transcribed. Clones were sequenced by immunoSEQ multiplex PCR, and TCRdb holds only the in-frame ones, with some missing. The data contain some 150,000 clones, over 8.5% of them singletons. This clone was seen only a few times. Sequenced: central memory CD4+ T cells from blood. The clonotype comes from a man between 18 and 29 years old in good health.

CDR3 protein: CASSWATDTQYF. The CDR3 DNA reads TGTGCCAGCAGCTGGGCCACAGATACGCAGTATTTT. The V and J genes are TRBV7-2 and TRBJ2-3; D remains unclear. The CDR3 runs to 12 residues. The V gene's germline CDR1 is SGHTA and CDR2 FQGNSA. V was shortened by 4 bases and J by 2 bases, with 4 bases between the two germline ends.